This passage covers 4 T cell receptor beta chains from one sample sequenced in a study of T cells in Graves' hyperthyroidism and ophthalmopathy (dated by TCRdb to between 2019 and 2020). Receptors were amplified or captured by multiplex PCR. TCRdb shows the sequencer as Illumina HiSeq 2000. Amplification of TCR beta CDR3 regions was carried out from RNA transcripts. The first round of RT-PCR for the TCR CDR3 was performed with the HTBI primer set and the Qiagen OneStep RT-PCR kit. TCRdb passed the public sequencing reads through fastp at Q25 and MiXCR, retaining productive beta sequences. When rows share a CDR3 protein, they turn into one entry using the most common DNA and genes. In all, the sample holds under 350,000 distinct CDR3 sequences, and over 15% of those were seen once. Jointly, the top ten make up around 58% of the sample. The source material was blood. Receptor source: a woman in her fifties or sixties with Graves' ophthalmopathy.

This clonotype appeared a few times. The chain recombines TRBV5-1 with TRBJ2-6; D perhaps matches TRBD1 (6 bases). V was trimmed by 4 bases and J by 0 bases, leaving 20 bases between them. The CDR3 contains 19 residues. The germline CDR1 and CDR2 sequences are SGHRS and YFSETQ. As DNA, the CDR3 is TGCGCCAGCAGCCGCACCATACAGGGTTATCGCTCTGGGGCCAACGTCCTGACTTTC. Protein sequence: CASSRTIQGYRSGANVLTF.

This clonotype was seen repeatedly, ten times or more. The chain links TRBV6-1 to TRBJ1-1; 8 bases map to TRBD1. Per germline, CDR1 MNHNS and CDR2 SASEGT. V shed 4 bases, J shed 1 base, and the junction held 2 bases outside the gene matches. The CDR3 runs to 14 residues. Here the CDR3 DNA reads TGTGCCAGCAGTGGGACAGGGTCGAACACTGAAGCTTTCTTT. Residues: CASSGTGSNTEAFF.

This clonotype was seen ten or more times. V usage is TRBV11-2 and J usage is TRBJ1-1; D is uncertain. The CDR3 is 15 residues long. The germline V and J ends were trimmed by 1 base and 1 base, with 10 bases remaining between them. CDR1 SGHAT and CDR2 FQNNGV come from the germline V gene. The CDR3 loop reads CASSLGPAPNTEAFF. The CDR3 DNA follows: TGTGCCAGCAGCTTAGGTCCGGCCCCGAACACTGAAGCTTTCTTT.

This clonotype was counted only a few times. J is TRBJ1-5 and V is TRBV7-2, with 7 bases fitting TRBD1. Germline trimming cut 5 bases from V and 3 bases from J; bases unmatched to any gene: 4. Germline CDR1 reads SGHTA; CDR2 reads FQGNSA. The CDR3 extends over 14 amino acids. CDR3 sequence: CASSEGAVNQPQHF. The CDR3 nucleotides read TGTGCCAGCAGCGAGGGGGCAGTCAATCAGCCCCAGCATTTT. The variable domain in full, completed from reference TRBV7-2 and TRBJ1-5, reads GAGVSQSPSNKVTEKGKDVELRCDPISGHTALYWYRQSLGQGLEFLIYFQGNSAPDKSGLPSDRFSAERTGGSVSTLTIQRTQQEDSAVYLCASSEGAVNQPQHFGDGTRLSIL.